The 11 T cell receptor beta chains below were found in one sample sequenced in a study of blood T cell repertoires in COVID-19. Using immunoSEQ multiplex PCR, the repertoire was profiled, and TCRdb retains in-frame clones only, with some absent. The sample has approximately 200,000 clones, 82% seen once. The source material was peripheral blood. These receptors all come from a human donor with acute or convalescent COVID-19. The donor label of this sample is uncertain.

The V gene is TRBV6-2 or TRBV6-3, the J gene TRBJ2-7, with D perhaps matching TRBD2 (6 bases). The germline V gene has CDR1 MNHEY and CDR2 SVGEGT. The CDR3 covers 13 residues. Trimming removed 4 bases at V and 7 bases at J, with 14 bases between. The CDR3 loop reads CASSLTGRGEQYF. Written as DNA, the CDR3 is TGTGCCAGCAGTTTAACGGGCCGGGGGGAGCAGTACTTC.

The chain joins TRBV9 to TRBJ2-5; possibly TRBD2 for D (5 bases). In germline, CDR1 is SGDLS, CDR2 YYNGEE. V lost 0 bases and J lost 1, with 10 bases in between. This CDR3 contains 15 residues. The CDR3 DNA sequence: TGTGCCAGCAGCGTAGCGGACGGGATCCAAGAGACCCAGTACTTC. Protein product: CASSVADGIQETQYF.

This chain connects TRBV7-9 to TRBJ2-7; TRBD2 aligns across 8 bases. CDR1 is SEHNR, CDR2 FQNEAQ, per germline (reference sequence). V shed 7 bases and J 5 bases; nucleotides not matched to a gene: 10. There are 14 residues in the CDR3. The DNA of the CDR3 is TGTGCCAGCACCACGGGGGTAGCGGGAAACGAGCAGTACTTC. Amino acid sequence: CASTTGVAGNEQYF.

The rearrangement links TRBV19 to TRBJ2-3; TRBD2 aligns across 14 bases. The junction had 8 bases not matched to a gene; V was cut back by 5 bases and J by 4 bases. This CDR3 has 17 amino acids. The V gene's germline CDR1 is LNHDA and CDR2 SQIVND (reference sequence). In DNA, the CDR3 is TGTGCCAGTAGTCGGGGACTAGCGGGAGTCAAAGCAGATACGCAGTATTTT. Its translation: CASSRGLAGVKADTQYF.

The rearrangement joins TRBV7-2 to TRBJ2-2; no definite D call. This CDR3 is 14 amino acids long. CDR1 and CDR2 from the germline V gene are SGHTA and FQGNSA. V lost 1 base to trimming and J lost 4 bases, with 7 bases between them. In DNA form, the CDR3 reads TGTGCCAGCAGCTTAGAGTGGAGCACCGGGGAGCTGTTTTTT. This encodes CASSLEWSTGELFF.

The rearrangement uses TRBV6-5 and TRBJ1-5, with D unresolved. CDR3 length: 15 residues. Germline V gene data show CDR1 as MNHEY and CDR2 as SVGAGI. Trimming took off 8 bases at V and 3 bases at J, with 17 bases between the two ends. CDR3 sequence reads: CASGFYTGSNQPQHF. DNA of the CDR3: TGTGCCAGCGGGTTCTACACGGGTTCCAATCAGCCCCAGCATTTT.

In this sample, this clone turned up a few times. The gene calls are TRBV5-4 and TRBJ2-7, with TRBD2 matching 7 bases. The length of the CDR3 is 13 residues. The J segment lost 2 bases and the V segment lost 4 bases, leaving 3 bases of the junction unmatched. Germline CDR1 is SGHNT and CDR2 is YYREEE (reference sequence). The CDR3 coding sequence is TGTGCCAGCAGCGGGGGGGTGACCTACGAGCAGTACTTC. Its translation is CASSGGVTYEQYF.

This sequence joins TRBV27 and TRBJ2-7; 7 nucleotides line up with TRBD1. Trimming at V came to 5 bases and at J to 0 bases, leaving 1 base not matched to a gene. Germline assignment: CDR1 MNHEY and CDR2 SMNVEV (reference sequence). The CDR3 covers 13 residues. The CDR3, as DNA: TGTGCCAGCAGTCGACAGGGCTCCTACGAGCAGTACTTC. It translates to CASSRQGSYEQYF.

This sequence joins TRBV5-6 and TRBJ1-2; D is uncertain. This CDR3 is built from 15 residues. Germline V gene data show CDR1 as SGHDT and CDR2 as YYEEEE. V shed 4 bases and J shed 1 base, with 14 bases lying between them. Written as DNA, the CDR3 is TGTGCCAGCAGCCCCGGGTTGGATTTTAACTATGGCTACACCTTC. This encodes CASSPGLDFNYGYTF.

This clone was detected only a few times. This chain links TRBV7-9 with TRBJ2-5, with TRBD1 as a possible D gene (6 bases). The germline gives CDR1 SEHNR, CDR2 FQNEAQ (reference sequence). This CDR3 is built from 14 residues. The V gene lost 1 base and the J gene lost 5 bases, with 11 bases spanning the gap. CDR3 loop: CASSLGGGIETQYF. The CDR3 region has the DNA TGTGCCAGCAGCTTAGGAGGGGGTATCGAGACCCAGTACTTC.

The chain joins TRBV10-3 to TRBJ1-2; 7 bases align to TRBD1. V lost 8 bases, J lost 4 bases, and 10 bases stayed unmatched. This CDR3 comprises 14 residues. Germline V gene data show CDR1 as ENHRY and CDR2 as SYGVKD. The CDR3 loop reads CAIAGTDQSYGYTF. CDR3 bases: TGTGCCATCGCCGGGACAGACCAATCCTATGGCTACACCTTC.